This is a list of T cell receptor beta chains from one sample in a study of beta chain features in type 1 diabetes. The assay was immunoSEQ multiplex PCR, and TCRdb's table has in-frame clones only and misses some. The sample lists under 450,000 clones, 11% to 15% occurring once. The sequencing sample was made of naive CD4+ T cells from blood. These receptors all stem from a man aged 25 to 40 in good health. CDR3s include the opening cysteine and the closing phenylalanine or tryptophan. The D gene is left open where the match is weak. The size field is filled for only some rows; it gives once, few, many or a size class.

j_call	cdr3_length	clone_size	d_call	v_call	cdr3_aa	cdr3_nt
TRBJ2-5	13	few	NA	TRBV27	CASSQTGSETQYF	TGTGCCAGCAGCCAGACAGGATCGGAGACCCAGTACTTC
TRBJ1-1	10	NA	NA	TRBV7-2	CASSGREAFF	TGTGCCAGCAGCGGCCGGGAAGCTTTCTTT
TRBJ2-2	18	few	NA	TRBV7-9	CASSLELAHGRNTGELFF	TGTGCCAGCAGCTTAGAACTAGCACACGGAAGAAACACCGGGGAGCTGTTTTTT
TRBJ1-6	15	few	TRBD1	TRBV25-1	CASSDSTGRSSPLHF	TGTGCCAGCAGTGACTCGACAGGGAGAAGTTCACCCCTCCACTTT
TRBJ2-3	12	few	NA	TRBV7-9	CASSPPTDTQYF	TGTGCCAGCAGCCCCCCCACAGATACGCAGTATTTT
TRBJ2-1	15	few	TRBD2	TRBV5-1	CASTILAGEYNEQFF	TGCGCCAGCACCATTCTAGCGGGGGAGTACAATGAGCAGTTCTTC
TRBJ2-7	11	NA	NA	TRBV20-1	CSARVGDEQYF	TGCAGTGCTAGAGTAGGGGACGAGCAGTACTTC
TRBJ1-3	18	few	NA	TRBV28	CASTQGGSGTHSGNTIYF	TGTGCCAGCACCCAAGGCGGTTCAGGGACCCACTCTGGAAACACCATATATTTT
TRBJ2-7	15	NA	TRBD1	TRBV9	CASSAWTGGAYEQYF	TGTGCCAGCAGCGCCTGGACAGGGGGGGCCTACGAGCAGTACTTC
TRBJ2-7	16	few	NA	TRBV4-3	CASSRGRGGLAYEQYF	TGCGCCAGCAGCCGGGGTCGCGGGGGCCTAGCCTACGAGCAGTACTTC
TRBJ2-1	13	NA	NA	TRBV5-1	CASSLPGDNEQFF	TGCGCCAGCAGCTTGCCAGGGGACAATGAGCAGTTCTTC
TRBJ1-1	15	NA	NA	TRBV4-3	CASSQRPGHNSEAFF	TGCGCCAGCAGCCAACGTCCGGGACACAATAGTGAAGCTTTCTTT
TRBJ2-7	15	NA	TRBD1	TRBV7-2	CASSLTDRDEYEQHF	TGTGCCAGCAGCTTGACGGACAGGGATGAGTACGAGCAGCACTTC
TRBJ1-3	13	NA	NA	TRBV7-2	CASKTSSGNTIYF	TGTGCCAGCAAAACTAGCTCTGGAAACACCATATATTTT
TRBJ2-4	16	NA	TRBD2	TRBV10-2	CASRGSGGRGKNIQYF	TGCGCCAGCAGAGGTAGCGGGGGGCGAGGCAAAAACATTCAGTACTTC
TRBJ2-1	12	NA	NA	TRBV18	CASSPPTNEQFF	TGTGCCAGCTCACCACCGACCAATGAGCAGTTCTTC
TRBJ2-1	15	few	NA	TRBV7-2	CASSLVASGWNEQFF	TGTGCCAGCAGCTTAGTAGCCTCAGGGTGGAATGAGCAGTTCTTC
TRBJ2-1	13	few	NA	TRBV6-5	CATNRPAWDEQFF	TGTGCCACCAATCGACCGGCTTGGGATGAGCAGTTCTTC
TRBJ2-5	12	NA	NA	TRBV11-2	CASSLQGHTQYF	TGTGCCAGCAGCTTACAGGGTCACACCCAGTACTTC
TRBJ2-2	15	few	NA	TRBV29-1	CSVVPGPITTGELFF	TGCAGCGTCGTTCCGGGCCCAATAACTACCGGGGAGCTGTTTTTT
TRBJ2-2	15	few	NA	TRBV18	CASSPALENTGELFF	TGTGCCAGCTCACCTGCGCTCGAGAACACCGGGGAGCTGTTTTTT
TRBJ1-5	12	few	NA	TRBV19	CASRYSNQPQHF	TGTGCCAGTAGGTACAGCAATCAGCCCCAGCATTTT
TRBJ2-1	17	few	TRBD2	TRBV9	CASSPRLAGRSYNEQFF	TGTGCCAGCAGCCCCAGACTAGCGGGGCGCTCCTACAATGAGCAGTTCTTC
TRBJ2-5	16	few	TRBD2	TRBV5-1	CASSFLAGPVQETQYF	TGCGCCAGCAGCTTTTTAGCGGGTCCCGTCCAAGAGACCCAGTACTTC
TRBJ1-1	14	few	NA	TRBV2	CASSAGFLNTEAFF	TGTGCCAGCAGTGCAGGGTTTTTGAACACTGAAGCTTTCTTT
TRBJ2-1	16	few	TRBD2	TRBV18	CASSPKASGSYNEQFF	TGTGCCAGCTCACCCAAGGCTAGCGGGAGTTACAATGAGCAGTTCTTC
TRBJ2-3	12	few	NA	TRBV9	CASSVSADTQYF	TGTGCCAGCAGCGTCTCGGCAGATACGCAGTATTTT
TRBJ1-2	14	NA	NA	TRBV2	CASSYRDTGSGYTF	TGTGCCAGCAGTTACCGGGACACAGGCTCTGGCTACACCTTC
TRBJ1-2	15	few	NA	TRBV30	CAWKTHRTVNYGYTF	TGTGCCTGGAAAACACACCGGACAGTGAACTATGGCTACACCTTC
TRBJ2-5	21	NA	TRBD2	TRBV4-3	CASSQDRAGTSGFSYQETQYF	TGCGCCAGCAGCCAAGATCGGGCCGGGACTAGCGGTTTCTCGTACCAAGAGACCCAGTACTTC
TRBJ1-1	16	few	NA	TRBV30	CAWSVYQVSLNTEAFF	TGTGCCTGGAGTGTTTATCAAGTCTCCTTGAACACTGAAGCTTTCTTT
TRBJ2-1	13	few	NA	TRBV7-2	CAGSTRPSVEQFF	TGTGCAGGGTCTACCCGCCCGTCCGTTGAGCAGTTCTTC
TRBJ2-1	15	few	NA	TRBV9	CASSVLSSSYNEQFF	TGTGCCAGCAGCGTTCTATCGAGCTCCTACAATGAGCAGTTCTTC
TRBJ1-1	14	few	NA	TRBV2	CASSEGTNNPQAFF	TGTGCCAGCAGTGAAGGGACGAACAATCCACAGGCTTTCTTT
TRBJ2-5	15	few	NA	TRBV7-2	CASSKVWVRGETQYF	TGTGCCAGCAGCAAAGTTTGGGTCCGGGGGGAGACCCAGTACTTC
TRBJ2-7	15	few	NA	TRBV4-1	CASSQAWEFTYEQYF	TGCGCCAGCAGCCAAGCGTGGGAGTTCACCTACGAGCAGTACTTC
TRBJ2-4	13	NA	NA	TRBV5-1	CASSLVRVDIQYF	TGCGCCAGCAGCTTGGTTAGGGTTGACATTCAGTACTTC
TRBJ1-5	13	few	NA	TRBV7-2	CASSLESNQPQHF	TGTGCCAGCAGCTTAGAGAGCAATCAGCCCCAGCATTTT
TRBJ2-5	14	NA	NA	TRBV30	CAWIQKRTRETQYF	TGTGCCTGGATCCAAAAGAGGACGAGAGAGACCCAGTACTTC
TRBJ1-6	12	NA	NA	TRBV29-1	CSEGRGHSPLHF	TGCAGCGAAGGACGGGGCCATTCACCCCTCCACTTT